The 5 T cell receptor beta chains presented below share a single source sample, sequenced in a study of blood T cell repertoires in COVID-19. Some clones are missing from TCRdb's copy, which holds only in-frame ones; the method was immunoSEQ multiplex PCR. The sample carries 140,000 or so clones, about nine tenths recorded once. The sample comprised peripheral blood. These TCRs come from a human donor with COVID-19, enrolled during active disease. The donor label of this sample is uncertain.

Comments on this clone: The identical CDR3 is also encoded by other nucleotide sequences in the sample. The J gene is TRBJ1-1, the V gene TRBV10-3; D is unresolved. The length of the CDR3 is 13 residues. V was trimmed by 3 bases and J by 3 bases, leaving 8 bases between them. Germline values: CDR1 ENHRY, CDR2 SYGVKD. CDR3 in DNA: TGTGCCATCAGTGAAGGGAGGGACACTGAAGCTTTCTTT. Translation gives CAISEGRDTEAFF.

The chain joins TRBV25-1 to TRBJ2-2; 8 bases are shared with TRBD1. Germline CDR1 reads MGHDK; CDR2 reads SYGVNS. The ends lost 5 bases at V and 4 bases at J; junction bases unmatched: 6. The CDR3 is made up of 15 amino acids. The CDR3 loop reads CASSRRQGPTGELFF. CDR3 bases: TGTGCCAGCAGTCGGCGACAGGGGCCCACCGGGGAGCTGTTTTTT.

The rearrangement links TRBV29-1 to TRBJ1-2, with a possible D match to TRBD1 (6 bases). Germline V gene lookup returns CDR1 SQVTM and CDR2 ANQGSEA. The CDR3 contains 12 residues. Here the CDR3 reads CSFQRDIYGYTF. The CDR3 bases are TGCAGTTTTCAAAGGGACATCTATGGCTACACCTTC.

The V gene is TRBV12-3 or TRBV12-4, the J gene TRBJ1-1; D might be TRBD1 (6 bases). CDR3 length: 11 residues. V was pared by 5 bases and J by 8 bases, with 9 bases between. In nucleotides, the CDR3 is TGTGCCAGCAGTGGGACATTCGAAGCTTTCTTT. It codes for CASSGTFEAFF.

The chain links TRBV5-1 to TRBJ1-3; D is possibly TRBD1 (5 bases). From germline, CDR1 is SGHRS and CDR2 YFSETQ. The CDR3 totals 15 residues. Trimming shortened V by 1 base and J by 2 bases, and 10 bases separated the two germline ends. The CDR3 protein is CASSLSAGTGNTIYF. As DNA, the CDR3 is TGCGCCAGCAGCTTGAGCGCAGGGACTGGAAACACCATATATTTT.